Reported below is one T cell receptor beta chain. Its antigen remains unknown. These data belong to a study of T-cell reconstitution after alpha-beta-depleted transplantation in children. A library of TCRbeta sequences, prepared with unique molecular identifiers, was generated. In TCRdb, the PCR reads were re-called with MiXCR into one record per CDR3 protein. The profile shows about 830,000 distinct CDR3 sequences, 16% of them singletons. Study observations and caveats: Some patients owed their high day-60 TCRbeta diversity to surviving recipient T cells and thymic progenitors.

The source was PBMCs, mostly from graft donor cells, collected 360 days after TCRalphabeta/CD19-depleted stem cell transplant. The origin of this receptor is a male patient aged 10 to 17 who had a stem cell transplant for acute lymphoblastic leukemia, so the T cells may come from the graft donor.

As DNA, the CDR3 is TGTGCCAGTAGTCCCTCTGGGGGAGGGCAGTTCTTC. The encoded protein is CASSPSGGGQFF. The chain couples TRBV19 to TRBJ2-1, with a possible D match to TRBD2 (6 bases). The CDR3 extends over 12 amino acids. Per the germline V gene, CDR1 is LNHDA and CDR2 is SQIVND (reference sequence). Trimming stripped 5 bases from V and 12 bases from J, with 14 bases between.